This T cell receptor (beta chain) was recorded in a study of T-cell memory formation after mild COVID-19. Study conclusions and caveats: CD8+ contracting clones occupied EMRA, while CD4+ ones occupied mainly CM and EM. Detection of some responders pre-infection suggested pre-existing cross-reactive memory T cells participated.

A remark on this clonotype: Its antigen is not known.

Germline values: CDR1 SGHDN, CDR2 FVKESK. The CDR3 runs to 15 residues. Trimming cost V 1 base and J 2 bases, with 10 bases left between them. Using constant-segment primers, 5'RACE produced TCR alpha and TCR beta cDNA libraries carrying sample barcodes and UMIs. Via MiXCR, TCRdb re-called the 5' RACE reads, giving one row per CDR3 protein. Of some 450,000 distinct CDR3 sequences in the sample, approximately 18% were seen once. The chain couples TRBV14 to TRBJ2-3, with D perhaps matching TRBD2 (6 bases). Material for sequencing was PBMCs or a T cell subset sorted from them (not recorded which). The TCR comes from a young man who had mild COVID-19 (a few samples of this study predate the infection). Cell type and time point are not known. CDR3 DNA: TGTGCCAGCAGCCAAGTTGGGACTTTCACAGATACGCAGTATTTT. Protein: CASSQVGTFTDTQYF.